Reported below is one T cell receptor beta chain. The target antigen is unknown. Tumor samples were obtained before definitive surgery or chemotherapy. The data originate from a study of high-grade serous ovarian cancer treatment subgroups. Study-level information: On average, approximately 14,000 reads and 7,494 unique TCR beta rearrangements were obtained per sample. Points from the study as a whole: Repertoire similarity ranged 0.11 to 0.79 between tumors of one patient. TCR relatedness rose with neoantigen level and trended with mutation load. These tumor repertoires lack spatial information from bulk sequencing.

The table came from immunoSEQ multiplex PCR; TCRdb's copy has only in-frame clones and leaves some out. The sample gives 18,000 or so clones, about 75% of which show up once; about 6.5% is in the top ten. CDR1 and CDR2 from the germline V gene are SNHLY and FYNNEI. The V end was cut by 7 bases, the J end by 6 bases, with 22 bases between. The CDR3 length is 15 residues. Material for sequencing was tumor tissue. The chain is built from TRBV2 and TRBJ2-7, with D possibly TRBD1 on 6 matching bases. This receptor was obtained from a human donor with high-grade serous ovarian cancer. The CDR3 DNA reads TGTGCCAGCACCCTGAACCAGGGGCGACGATCCGAGCAGTACTTC. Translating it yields CASTLNQGRRSEQYF.